The clone carrying this T cell receptor (beta chain) occurred a few times. Its target is unknown. This CDR3 region has 14 residues. Germline V gene data show CDR1 as SQVTM and CDR2 as ANQGSEA. Trimming removed 5 bases from V and 4 bases from J, with 14 bases in between. This entry belongs to a study of response to subunit inactivated influenza vaccine. MiXCR, applied by TCRdb to the RT-PCR reads, yields one record per CDR3 protein. The sample contains about 800,000 distinct CDR3 sequences, 21% of which appear only once. Study-wide findings and caveats: Authors suggested seasonal influenza vaccinations each recruit few new T cells.

The chain carries TRBV29-1 and TRBJ1-4; D not resolved. The source material was PBMCs from blood, sampled 5 days after vaccination. This TCR came from a man aged 45-60 years who received an inactivated influenza vaccine. The CDR3: CSVQTDGHNEKLFF. As DNA, the CDR3 is TGCAGCGTTCAAACGGACGGTCATAATGAAAAACTGTTTTTT.